A selection of T cell receptor beta chains follows, all from one sample in a study of siplizumab effects on memory and regulatory T cells. TCRdb keeps only in-frame clones here, not all; method: immunoSEQ multiplex PCR. The data hold about 91,000 clones, with about 96% observed a single time. Specimen: naive CD4+ T cells sorted from blood. The source of these receptors is a human donor in good health. Each CDR3 is given with its conserved first and last residue. The D gene is left open where the match is weak. Size is omitted from some rows. Given values are once, few, many or a class for expanded clones.

>TRBJ2-3|TRBV5-1|-|-
TGCGCCAGCAGCTTGGCGGTTCTCTCCGACTCTAGCACAGATACGCAGTATTTT
CASSLAVLSDSSTDTQYF
>TRBJ1-5|TRBV18|TRBD1|-
TGTGCCAGCTCGACCCAAGGACAGGGGGGTCAGCCCCAGCATTTT
CASSTQGQGGQPQHF
>TRBJ2-2|TRBV7-3|-|-
TGTGCCAGCAGCCGACAGAGCGCGAACACCGGGGAGCTGTTTTTT
CASSRQSANTGELFF
>TRBJ1-6|TRBV21-1|-|-
TGTGCCAGCAGCAACAGCTATAATTCACCCCTCCACTTT
CASSNSYNSPLHF
>TRBJ1-1|TRBV5-1|-|-
TGCGCCAGCAGATCCGTTAAAGGGGCGGGCGGAGCTTTCTTT
CASRSVKGAGGAFF
>TRBJ1-1|TRBV5-4|-|-
TGTGCCAGCAGCTTACTCAGCAACGAAGCTTTCTTT
CASSLLSNEAFF
>TRBJ2-5|TRBV6-5|-|once
TGTGCCAGCAGTTACTACCAGGGAGGGACCCAGTACTTC
CASSYYQGGTQYF
>TRBJ2-5|TRBV28|-|-
TGTGCCAGCAGTTTCCCAGGGGCGGGGGAGACCCAGTACTTC
CASSFPGAGETQYF
>TRBJ2-3|TRBV27|TRBD1|-
TGTGCCAGCAGTTTGGGACAGGGACGGGAGTATTTT
CASSLGQGREYF
>TRBJ1-1|TRBV4-3|TRBD1|once
TGCGCCAGCAGCCTGGGACAGGACACTGAAGCTTTCTTT
CASSLGQDTEAFF
>TRBJ1-1|TRBV5-1|-|-
TGCGCCAGCAGCGTGGACAGGAACACTGAAGCTTTCTTT
CASSVDRNTEAFF
>TRBJ2-3|TRBV11-2|-|-
TGTGCCAGCAGCTTTATACTTTCCACAGATACGCAGTATTTT
CASSFILSTDTQYF
>TRBJ2-5|TRBV19|TRBD1|-
TGTGCCAGTAGACGTACGGGACAGCTTCAAGAGACCCAGTACTTC
CASRRTGQLQETQYF
>TRBJ1-1|TRBV9|TRBD1|once
TGTGCCAGCAGCGCACCGGGACAGGGGTTTACTGAAGCTTTCTTT
CASSAPGQGFTEAFF
>TRBJ2-3|TRBV19|-|-
TGTGCCAGTGAGGACAGACCAAGCACAGATACGCAGTATTTT
CASEDRPSTDTQYF
>TRBJ1-1|TRBV30|-|few
TGTGCCTGGAGTGTACAACAGGCACTCATGAACACTGAAGCTTTCTTT
CAWSVQQALMNTEAFF
>TRBJ2-3|TRBV7-2|-|-
TGTGCCAGCAGCTTGGCCGGGTACACAGATACGCAGTATTTT
CASSLAGYTDTQYF
>TRBJ2-7|TRBV4-3|TRBD1|-
TGCGCCAGCAGCCAAGATCTGGGACAGGGGTACGAGCAGTACTTC
CASSQDLGQGYEQYF
>TRBJ1-2|TRBV29-1|-|-
TGCAGCGTCGTTTACCGGTTAAGGGAGGACTATGGCTACACCTTC
CSVVYRLREDYGYTF
>TRBJ2-2|TRBV5-4|-|once
TGTGCCAGCAGCCCGACAGCGGTCCTAACCGGGGAGCTGTTTTTT
CASSPTAVLTGELFF
>TRBJ2-1|TRBV7-7|TRBD1|-
TGTGCCAGCAGCCGGGGACAGGTCTACAATGAGCAGTTCTTC
CASSRGQVYNEQFF
>TRBJ1-1|TRBV6-1|TRBD1|-
TGTGCCAGCAGTGAATATAGGACAGGGGCTGAAGCTTTCTTT
CASSEYRTGAEAFF
>TRBJ2-1|TRBV10-3|TRBD2|-
TGTGCCATCAGTGCGCTTTCGTCTAGCGGGGGGCATAGATACAATGAGCAGTTCTTC
CAISALSSSGGHRYNEQFF
>TRBJ1-2|TRBV19|-|-
TGTGCCACCTCAACCAAAAGCGGGCTGACGGATGGCTACACCTTC
CATSTKSGLTDGYTF